The clone carrying this T cell receptor beta chain was observed at least ten times. This CDR3 has 14 residues. Trimming removed 3 bases at V and 0 bases at J, with 6 bases between. Looked up from germline, CDR1 is KGHSH and CDR2 is LQKENI. TCRdb reanalysed the 5' RACE reads using MiXCR and keeps one entry per CDR3 protein. The data contain tens of thousands of distinct CDR3 sequences, 3% to 4% of them singletons. The sample is drawn from a study of neurological immune-mediated disorders. Sequencing used PBMCs. The sequence was collected from a man aged 40-49 years with multiple sclerosis. The J gene is TRBJ1-3, the V gene TRBV18, with D unresolved. In DNA form, the CDR3 reads TGTGCCAGCTCACCGGATGGCTCTGGAAACACCATATATTTT. This encodes CASSPDGSGNTIYF.